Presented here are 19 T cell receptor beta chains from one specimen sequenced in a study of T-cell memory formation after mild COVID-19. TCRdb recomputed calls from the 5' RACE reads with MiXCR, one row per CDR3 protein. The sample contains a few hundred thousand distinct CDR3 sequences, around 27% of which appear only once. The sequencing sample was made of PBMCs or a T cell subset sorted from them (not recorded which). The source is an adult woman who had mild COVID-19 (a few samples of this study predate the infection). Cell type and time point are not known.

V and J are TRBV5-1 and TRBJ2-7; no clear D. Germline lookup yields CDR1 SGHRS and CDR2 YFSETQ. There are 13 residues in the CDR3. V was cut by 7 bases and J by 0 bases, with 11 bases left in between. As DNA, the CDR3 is TGCGCCAGCCGGCCCGGATACTCCTACGAGCAGTACTTC. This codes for CASRPGYSYEQYF.

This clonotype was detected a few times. CDR3 coding DNA: TGTGCCACCAGTGATCGAGAGGGAAGCTCCTACGAGCAGTACTTC. This encodes CATSDREGSSYEQYF. The chain is built from TRBV24-1 and TRBJ2-7, with D maybe TRBD2 (5 bases). Trimming stripped 3 bases from V and 0 bases from J, with 11 bases between. Germline V CDR1 and CDR2: KGHDR, SFDVKD. The CDR3 is 15 residues long.

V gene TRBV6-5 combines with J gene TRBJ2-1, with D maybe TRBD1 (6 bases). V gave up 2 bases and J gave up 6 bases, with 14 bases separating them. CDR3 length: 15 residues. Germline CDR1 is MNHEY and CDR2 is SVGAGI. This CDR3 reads CASSYGQGMINEQFF. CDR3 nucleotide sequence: TGTGCCAGCAGTTACGGGCAGGGGATGATCAATGAGCAGTTCTTC.

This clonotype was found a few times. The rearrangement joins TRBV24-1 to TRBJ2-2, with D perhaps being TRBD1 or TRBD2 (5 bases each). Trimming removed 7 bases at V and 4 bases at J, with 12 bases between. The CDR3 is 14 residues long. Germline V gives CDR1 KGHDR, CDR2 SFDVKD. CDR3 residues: CATRPSGATGELFF. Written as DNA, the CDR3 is TGTGCCACCAGACCCTCCGGGGCCACCGGGGAGCTGTTTTTT.

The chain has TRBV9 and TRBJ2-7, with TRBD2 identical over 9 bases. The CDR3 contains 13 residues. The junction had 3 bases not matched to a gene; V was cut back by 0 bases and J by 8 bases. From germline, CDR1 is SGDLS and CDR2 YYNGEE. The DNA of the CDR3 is TGTGCCAGCAGCGTAGGGACTAGCGTAAAGCAGTACTTC. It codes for CASSVGTSVKQYF. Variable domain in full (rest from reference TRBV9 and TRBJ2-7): DSGVTQTPKHLITATGQRVTLRCSPRSGDLSVYWYQQSLDQGLQFLIQYYNGEERAKGNILERFSAQQFPDLHSELNLSSLELGDSALYFCASSVGTSVKQYFGPGTRLTVT.

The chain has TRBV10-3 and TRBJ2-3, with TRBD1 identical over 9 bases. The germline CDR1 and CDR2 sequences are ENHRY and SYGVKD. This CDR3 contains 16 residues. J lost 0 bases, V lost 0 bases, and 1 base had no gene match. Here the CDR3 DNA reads TGTGCCATCAGTGAGTCCGGGACAGGGAGCACAGATACGCAGTATTTT. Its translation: CAISESGTGSTDTQYF.

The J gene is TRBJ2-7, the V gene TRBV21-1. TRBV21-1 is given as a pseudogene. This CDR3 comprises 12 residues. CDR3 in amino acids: CASSKANYEQYF. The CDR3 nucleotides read TGTGCCAGCAGCAAAGCCAACTACGAGCAGTACTTC.

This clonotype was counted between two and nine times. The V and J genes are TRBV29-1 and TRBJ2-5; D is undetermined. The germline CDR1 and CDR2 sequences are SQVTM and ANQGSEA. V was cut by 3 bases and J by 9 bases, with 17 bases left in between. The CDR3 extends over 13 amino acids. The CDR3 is CSVDLEGVRAQYF. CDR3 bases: TGCAGCGTTGACCTCGAAGGTGTCCGGGCCCAGTACTTC.

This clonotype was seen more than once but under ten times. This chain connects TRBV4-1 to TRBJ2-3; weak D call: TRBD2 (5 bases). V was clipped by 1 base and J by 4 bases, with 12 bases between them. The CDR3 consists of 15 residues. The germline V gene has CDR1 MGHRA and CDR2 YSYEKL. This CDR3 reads CASSQARRSADTQYF. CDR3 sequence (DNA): TGCGCCAGCAGCCAAGCCCGGAGGTCAGCAGATACGCAGTATTTT.

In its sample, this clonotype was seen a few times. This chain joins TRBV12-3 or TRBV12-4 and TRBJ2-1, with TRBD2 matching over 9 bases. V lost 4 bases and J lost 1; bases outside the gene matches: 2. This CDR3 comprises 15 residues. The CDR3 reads CASSSSGASYNEQFF. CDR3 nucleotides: TGTGCCAGCAGTTCTAGCGGGGCATCCTACAATGAGCAGTTCTTC.

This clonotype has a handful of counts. The CDR3 is CASSGQDGLPQHF. The CDR3 nucleotides are TGTGCCAGCAGCGGACAGGACGGACTGCCCCAGCATTTT. V usage is TRBV12-3 or TRBV12-4 and J usage is TRBJ1-5; 7 bases fit TRBD1. The V and J ends lost 6 bases and 9 bases, in that order; junction bases with no gene match: 8. CDR3 size: 13 residues.

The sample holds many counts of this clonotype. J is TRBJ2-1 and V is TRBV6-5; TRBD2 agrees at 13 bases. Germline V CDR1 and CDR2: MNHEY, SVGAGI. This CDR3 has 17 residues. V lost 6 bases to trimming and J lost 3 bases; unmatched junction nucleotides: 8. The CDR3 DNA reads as TGTGCCAGCAGCCCAGGGACTAGCGGGATGATCTACAATGAGCAGTTCTTC. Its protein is CASSPGTSGMIYNEQFF.

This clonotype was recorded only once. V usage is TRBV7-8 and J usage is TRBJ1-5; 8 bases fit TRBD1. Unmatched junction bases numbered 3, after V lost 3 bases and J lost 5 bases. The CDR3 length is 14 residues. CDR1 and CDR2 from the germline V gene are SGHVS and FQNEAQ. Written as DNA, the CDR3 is TGTGCCAGCAGCTTTCCGGGACAGGATCAGCCCCAGCATTTT. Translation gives CASSFPGQDQPQHF.

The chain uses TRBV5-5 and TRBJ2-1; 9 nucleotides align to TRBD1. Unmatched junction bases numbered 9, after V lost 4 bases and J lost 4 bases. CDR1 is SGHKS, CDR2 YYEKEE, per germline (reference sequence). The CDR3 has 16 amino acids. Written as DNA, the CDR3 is TGTGCCAGCAGCCCCCTAGGGACAGGGACGTACAATGAGCAGTTCTTC. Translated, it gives CASSPLGTGTYNEQFF.

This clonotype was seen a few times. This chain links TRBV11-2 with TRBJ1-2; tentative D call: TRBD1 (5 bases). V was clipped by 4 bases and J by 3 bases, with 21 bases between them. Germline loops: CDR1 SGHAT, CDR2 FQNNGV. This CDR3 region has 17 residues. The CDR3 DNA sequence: TGTGCCAGCAGCTATAACACCGGGACGGAACGTCACTATGGCTACACCTTC. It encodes CASSYNTGTERHYGYTF. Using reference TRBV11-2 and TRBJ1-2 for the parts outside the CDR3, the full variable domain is EAGVAQSPRYKIIEKRQSVAFWCNPISGHATLYWYQQILGQGPKLLIQFQNNGVVDDSQLPKDRFSAERLKGVDSTLKIQPAKLEDSAVYLCASSYNTGTERHYGYTFGSGTRLTVV.

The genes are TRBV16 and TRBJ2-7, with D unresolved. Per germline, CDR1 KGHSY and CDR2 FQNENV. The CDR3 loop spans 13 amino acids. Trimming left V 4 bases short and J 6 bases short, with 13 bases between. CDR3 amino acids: CASSRLLKGEQYF. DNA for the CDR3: TGTGCCAGCAGCCGCCTTCTTAAGGGCGAGCAGTACTTC.

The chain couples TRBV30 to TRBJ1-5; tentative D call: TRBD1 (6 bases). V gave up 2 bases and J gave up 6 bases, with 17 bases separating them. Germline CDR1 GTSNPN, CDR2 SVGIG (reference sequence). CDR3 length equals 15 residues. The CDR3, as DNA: TGTGCCTGGAGTCCCACCCCGGGGGGCGTTCAGCCCCAGCATTTT. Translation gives CAWSPTPGGVQPQHF.

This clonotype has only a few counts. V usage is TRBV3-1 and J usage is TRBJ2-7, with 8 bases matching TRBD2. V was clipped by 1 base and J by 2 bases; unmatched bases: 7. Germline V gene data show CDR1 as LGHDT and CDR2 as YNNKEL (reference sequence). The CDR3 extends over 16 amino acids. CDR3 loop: CASSQARREGTYEQYF. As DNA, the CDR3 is TGTGCCAGCAGCCAAGCCCGACGGGAGGGTACCTACGAGCAGTACTTC.

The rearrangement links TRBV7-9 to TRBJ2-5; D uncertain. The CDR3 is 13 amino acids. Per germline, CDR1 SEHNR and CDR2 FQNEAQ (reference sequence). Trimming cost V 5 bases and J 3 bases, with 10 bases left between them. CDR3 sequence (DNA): TGTGCCAGCAGCGTGTCGGAAAAAGAGACCCAGTACTTC. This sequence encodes CASSVSEKETQYF.